Listed below are T cell receptor beta chains from one sample, sequenced in a study of cytotoxic CD8 clonotypes in ibrutinib-treated CLL. This table comes from immunoSEQ multiplex PCR, and its TCRdb copy is limited to in-frame clones, with some not included. Altogether more than 200,000 clones are present, roughly 70% being singletons, with the ten largest covering 15%. The sequencing here drew on PBMCs, taken after 24 months of ibrutinib treatment. These receptors were obtained from a human donor with chronic lymphocytic leukemia. CDR3s include the opening cysteine and the closing phenylalanine or tryptophan. The order of the fields is J gene, D gene, clone size, V gene, CDR3 DNA, CDR3 protein. The D gene is left open where the match is weak. Expanded clones get a size class; other rows say once, few or many, or leave the size out.

J gene: TRBJ1-4
D gene: -
clone size: -
V gene: TRBV7-8
CDR3 DNA: TGTGCCAGCAGCTTAGAAGTCGCCCTTACCCGGGATGAAAAACTGTTTTTT
CDR3 protein: CASSLEVALTRDEKLFF

J gene: TRBJ1-5
D gene: -
clone size: -
V gene: TRBV15
CDR3 DNA: TGTGCCACCAGCTCACGGCGGGGCAATCAGCCCCAGCATTTT
CDR3 protein: CATSSRRGNQPQHF

J gene: TRBJ2-1
D gene: TRBD2
clone size: -
V gene: TRBV30
CDR3 DNA: TGTGCCTGGACTGAGGGATCACTAGCGAGGGGTGAGCAGTTCTTC
CDR3 protein: CAWTEGSLARGEQFF

J gene: TRBJ2-1
D gene: -
clone size: -
V gene: TRBV7-8
CDR3 DNA: TGTGCCACCCAGGGGAGGTCCACTGAGCAGTTCTTC
CDR3 protein: CATQGRSTEQFF

J gene: TRBJ2-3
D gene: TRBD2
clone size: -
V gene: TRBV9
CDR3 DNA: TGTGCCAGCAGCGTCTCACTAGCGGGAGGGGACGATACGCAGTATTTT
CDR3 protein: CASSVSLAGGDDTQYF

J gene: TRBJ2-6
D gene: -
clone size: -
V gene: TRBV5-4
CDR3 DNA: TGTGCCAGCAGCTTGGAAGGGGATGGGGCCAACGTCCTGACTTTC
CDR3 protein: CASSLEGDGANVLTF

J gene: TRBJ2-3
D gene: TRBD2
clone size: -
V gene: TRBV28
CDR3 DNA: TGTGCCAGCAGTTTGGGCCTCCGGACTAGCGGGGGAGATACGCAGTATTTT
CDR3 protein: CASSLGLRTSGGDTQYF

J gene: TRBJ2-7
D gene: -
clone size: -
V gene: TRBV6-5
CDR3 DNA: TGTGCCAGCAGTCTCTTTGGCGAGCAGTACTTC
CDR3 protein: CASSLFGEQYF

J gene: TRBJ2-3
D gene: -
clone size: -
V gene: TRBV9
CDR3 DNA: TGTGCCAGCAGCGTAGAAAGGACGACCGGAGATACGCAGTATTTT
CDR3 protein: CASSVERTTGDTQYF

J gene: TRBJ1-1
D gene: -
clone size: -
V gene: TRBV10-3
CDR3 DNA: TGTGCCATCAGTGGACTGAACACTGAAGCTTTCTTT
CDR3 protein: CAISGLNTEAFF

J gene: TRBJ1-1
D gene: -
clone size: -
V gene: TRBV6-5
CDR3 DNA: TGTGCCAGCAGCGCCACCCACCAAGGCGGCACTGAAGCTTTCTTT
CDR3 protein: CASSATHQGGTEAFF

J gene: TRBJ2-3
D gene: TRBD2
clone size: -
V gene: TRBV28
CDR3 DNA: TGTGCCACTTCAACTAGCGGGAGTATGGATACGCAGTATTTT
CDR3 protein: CATSTSGSMDTQYF

J gene: TRBJ1-2
D gene: -
clone size: -
V gene: TRBV2
CDR3 DNA: TGTGCCAGCAGTGAACAATGGGGCAGGGAGACGAGTGGCTACACCTTC
CDR3 protein: CASSEQWGRETSGYTF

J gene: TRBJ1-1
D gene: TRBD1
clone size: -
V gene: TRBV2
CDR3 DNA: TGTGCCAGCAGTACGGACAGGGACACTGAAGCTTTCTTT
CDR3 protein: CASSTDRDTEAFF

J gene: TRBJ1-5
D gene: -
clone size: few
V gene: TRBV27
CDR3 DNA: TGTGCCAGCAGCGAAGCGGTGAGCAATCAGCCCCAGCATTTT
CDR3 protein: CASSEAVSNQPQHF

J gene: TRBJ1-5
D gene: TRBD1
clone size: -
V gene: TRBV29-1
CDR3 DNA: TGCAGCGTTAAGACAGGGGAACAGCCCCAGCATTTT
CDR3 protein: CSVKTGEQPQHF

J gene: TRBJ2-7
D gene: -
clone size: -
V gene: TRBV27
CDR3 DNA: TGTGCCAGCAATAACCTGGGACTTCCCTACGAGCAGTACTTC
CDR3 protein: CASNNLGLPYEQYF

J gene: TRBJ2-7
D gene: -
clone size: -
V gene: TRBV7-6
CDR3 DNA: TGTGCCAGCAGCTTAGGGGCAGGACCCCAGTACGAGCAGTACTTC
CDR3 protein: CASSLGAGPQYEQYF

J gene: TRBJ2-7
D gene: TRBD2
clone size: -
V gene: TRBV7-2
CDR3 DNA: TGTGCCAGCAGCTTAAGTATGGGACTAGTCTCCTACGAGCAGTACTTC
CDR3 protein: CASSLSMGLVSYEQYF

J gene: TRBJ1-1
D gene: -
clone size: -
V gene: TRBV6-5
CDR3 DNA: TGTGCCAGCAGTTACACCTATTCCACAGGGATCACTGAAGCTTTCTTT
CDR3 protein: CASSYTYSTGITEAFF

J gene: TRBJ2-7
D gene: -
clone size: few
V gene: TRBV2
CDR3 DNA: TGTGCCAGCAGTGAAAGGAGCGACGAGCAGTACTTC
CDR3 protein: CASSERSDEQYF

J gene: TRBJ2-1
D gene: -
clone size: -
V gene: TRBV20-1
CDR3 DNA: TGCAGTGCTAGAGACCCCCCATGGTCGTTCTTC
CDR3 protein: CSARDPPWSFF

J gene: TRBJ2-4
D gene: -
clone size: -
V gene: TRBV7-9
CDR3 DNA: TGTGCCAGCAGCTCAAGCGAACAGGGTAAATTGTACTTC
CDR3 protein: CASSSSEQGKLYF

J gene: TRBJ2-3
D gene: -
clone size: once
V gene: TRBV5-1
CDR3 DNA: TGCGCCAGCAGCTTGGGACTAGATTCCGATACGCAGTATTTT
CDR3 protein: CASSLGLDSDTQYF

J gene: TRBJ2-1
D gene: -
clone size: once
V gene: TRBV7-3
CDR3 DNA: TGTGCCAGTGCGACAGGCAATGAGCAGTTCTTC
CDR3 protein: CASATGNEQFF

J gene: TRBJ2-7
D gene: TRBD1
clone size: once
V gene: TRBV28
CDR3 DNA: TGTGCCAGCAGTTCGCCCCGGGGACAGGGTAACTACGAGCAGTACTTC
CDR3 protein: CASSSPRGQGNYEQYF

J gene: TRBJ1-2
D gene: TRBD1
clone size: -
V gene: TRBV19
CDR3 DNA: TGTGCCAGTAACCCGACAGGGGGCACGTATGGCTACACCTTC
CDR3 protein: CASNPTGGTYGYTF

J gene: TRBJ2-1
D gene: TRBD2
clone size: -
V gene: TRBV9
CDR3 DNA: TGTGCCACTTCACTAGCGGGAGGGCCTCCCTCCTACAATGAGCAGTTCTTC
CDR3 protein: CATSLAGGPPSYNEQFF

J gene: TRBJ1-2
D gene: -
clone size: -
V gene: TRBV29-1
CDR3 DNA: TGCAGCGTTTTTCAGGGCGGAGGCTACACCTTC
CDR3 protein: CSVFQGGGYTF

J gene: TRBJ2-7
D gene: -
clone size: -
V gene: TRBV10-3
CDR3 DNA: TGTGCCGCCAAGGGGTCTCACGAGCAGTACTTC
CDR3 protein: CAAKGSHEQYF

J gene: TRBJ2-7
D gene: -
clone size: many
V gene: TRBV4-3
CDR3 DNA: TGCGCCAGCAGCCAAGATCGCGGGACAGTTACCTACGAGCAGTACTTC
CDR3 protein: CASSQDRGTVTYEQYF

J gene: TRBJ2-7
D gene: -
clone size: -
V gene: TRBV7-3
CDR3 DNA: TGTGCCAGCAGCTTAACGTCGGGTGCACCTTACGAGCAGTACTTC
CDR3 protein: CASSLTSGAPYEQYF

J gene: TRBJ1-1
D gene: -
clone size: -
V gene: TRBV7-9
CDR3 DNA: TGTGCCAGCAGTTTCAAACACGAGTTTTCGAACACTGAAGCTTTCTTT
CDR3 protein: CASSFKHEFSNTEAFF

J gene: TRBJ2-7
D gene: -
clone size: -
V gene: TRBV6-5
CDR3 DNA: TGTGCCAGCAGTTACACAGATTCCTACGAGCAGTACTTC
CDR3 protein: CASSYTDSYEQYF

J gene: TRBJ1-4
D gene: -
clone size: once
V gene: TRBV7-2
CDR3 DNA: TGTGCCAGCAGCTCCCGGGGGGGGGCTAATGAAAAACTGTTTTTT
CDR3 protein: CASSSRGGANEKLFF

J gene: TRBJ1-5
D gene: -
clone size: -
V gene: TRBV19
CDR3 DNA: TGTGCCAGTAGTACCTTACAGGCGCCCCAGCATTTT
CDR3 protein: CASSTLQAPQHF

J gene: TRBJ2-1
D gene: TRBD2
clone size: -
V gene: TRBV9
CDR3 DNA: TGTGCCAGCAATCCCGGGGGGAGTGTTTACAATGAGCAGTTCTTC
CDR3 protein: CASNPGGSVYNEQFF

J gene: TRBJ2-1
D gene: TRBD1
clone size: -
V gene: TRBV19
CDR3 DNA: TGTGCCAGTAGTCTCGGGACAGGGTCAGATCCGTTCTTC
CDR3 protein: CASSLGTGSDPFF

J gene: TRBJ2-7
D gene: -
clone size: -
V gene: TRBV7-2
CDR3 DNA: TGTGCCAGCAGCCAACAGAACTACGAGCAGTACTTC
CDR3 protein: CASSQQNYEQYF

J gene: TRBJ1-5
D gene: TRBD1
clone size: few
V gene: TRBV2
CDR3 DNA: TGTGCCAGCAAAACCGGGACAGGGAATCTAAATCAGCCCCAGCATTTT
CDR3 protein: CASKTGTGNLNQPQHF

J gene: TRBJ1-2
D gene: -
clone size: -
V gene: TRBV11-2
CDR3 DNA: TGTGCCAGCAGCTGTATTACCCCTCGGGACAACCCTAACTATGGCTACACCTTC
CDR3 protein: CASSCITPRDNPNYGYTF

J gene: TRBJ2-7
D gene: -
clone size: few
V gene: TRBV6-6
CDR3 DNA: TGTGCCACCGCTTGGGGGGAGCAGTACTTC
CDR3 protein: CATAWGEQYF

J gene: TRBJ2-7
D gene: -
clone size: few
V gene: TRBV19
CDR3 DNA: TGTGCCAGTAGGGGCTGGGCGGAGCAGTACTTC
CDR3 protein: CASRGWAEQYF

J gene: TRBJ2-5
D gene: -
clone size: -
V gene: TRBV5-1
CDR3 DNA: TGCGCCAGCAGCTTGGGACAGGTACAAGAGACCCAGTACTTC
CDR3 protein: CASSLGQVQETQYF

J gene: TRBJ1-3
D gene: -
clone size: -
V gene: TRBV28
CDR3 DNA: TGTGCCAGCAGAGAGCCCCCTGGCAACACCATATATTTT
CDR3 protein: CASREPPGNTIYF

J gene: TRBJ2-1
D gene: TRBD2
clone size: -
V gene: TRBV29-1
CDR3 DNA: TGCAGCGTCCAGAGCGGGTTGGGGGGGGAGCAGTTCTTC
CDR3 protein: CSVQSGLGGEQFF

J gene: TRBJ2-1
D gene: TRBD2
clone size: few
V gene: TRBV7-9
CDR3 DNA: TGTGCCAGCAGCCTAGCGGGAGGTCCAATCAATGAGCAGTTCTTC
CDR3 protein: CASSLAGGPINEQFF